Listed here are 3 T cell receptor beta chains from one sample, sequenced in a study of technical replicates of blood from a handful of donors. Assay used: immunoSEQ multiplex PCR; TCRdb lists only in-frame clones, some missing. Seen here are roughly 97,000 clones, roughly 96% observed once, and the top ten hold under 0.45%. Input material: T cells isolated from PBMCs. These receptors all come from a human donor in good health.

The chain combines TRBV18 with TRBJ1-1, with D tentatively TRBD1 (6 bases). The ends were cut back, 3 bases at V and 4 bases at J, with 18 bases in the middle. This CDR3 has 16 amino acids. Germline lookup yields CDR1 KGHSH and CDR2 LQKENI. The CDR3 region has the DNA TGTGCCAGCTCACCCAGCGGGGGGGCGCTTTCCACTGAAGCTTTCTTT. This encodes CASSPSGGALSTEAFF.

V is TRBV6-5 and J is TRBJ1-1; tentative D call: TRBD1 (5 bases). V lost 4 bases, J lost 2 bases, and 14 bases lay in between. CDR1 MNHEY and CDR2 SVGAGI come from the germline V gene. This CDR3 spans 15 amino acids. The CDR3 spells CASSSPRGGNTEAFF. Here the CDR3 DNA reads TGTGCCAGCAGTTCCCCTCGGGGGGGAAACACTGAAGCTTTCTTT.

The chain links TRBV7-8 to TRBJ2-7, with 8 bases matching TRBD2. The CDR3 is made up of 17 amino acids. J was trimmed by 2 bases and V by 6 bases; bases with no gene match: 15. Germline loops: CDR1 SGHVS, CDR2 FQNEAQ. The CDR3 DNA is TGTGCCAGCAGAAAAGGCCCTGGAACTAGCGGAGCCTACGAGCAGTACTTC. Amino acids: CASRKGPGTSGAYEQYF.